This entry concerns a single T cell receptor (beta chain). Its antigen is unknown. The data belong to a study of post-analysis software for immune sequencing data. Study-level background: The courses of disease that were included comprised relapsing-remitting, secondary progressive and progressive-relapsing multiple sclerosis.

cDNA libraries for TCR beta contained unique molecular identifiers. The source material, about 0.95 to 10 million T cells, gave rise to 500,000 or so cDNA molecules. A single record per CDR3 protein comes from TCRdb applying MiXCR to the PCR reads. The table includes 750,000 to 950,000 distinct CDR3 sequences, about 50% detected once. Study-wide results and caveats: Compared with controls, patients had more of about 5 TRBV segments, including TRBV5-6, TRBV5-1 and TRBV20-1. Controls significantly exceeded multiple sclerosis patients in normalized Chao1 diversity.

V was cut by 8 bases and J by 4 bases, with 14 bases left in between. CDR1 SEHNR and CDR2 FQNEAQ come from the germline V gene (reference sequence). The CDR3 length is 13 residues. This chain uses TRBV7-9 with TRBJ1-1; D not resolved. The receptor was derived from a girl between 5 and 17 years old with multiple sclerosis. Sequenced sample: blood. CDR3 loop: CASANMRSTEAFF. CDR3 nucleotide sequence: TGTGCCAGCGCCAACATGAGGAGCACTGAAGCTTTCTTT.